Shown below are 27 T cell receptor beta chains from a single sample sequenced in a study of blood T cell repertoires in COVID-19. The assay was immunoSEQ multiplex PCR, and TCRdb's table has in-frame clones only and misses some. The sample has 150,000 to 200,000 clones, 60% to 80% seen once. Source material: peripheral blood. These TCRs come from a man aged 60 to 75 with active or convalescent COVID-19.

The genes are TRBV7-9 and TRBJ1-4; 8 bases are shared with TRBD1. This CDR3 has 15 amino acids. V was pared by 5 bases and J by 10 bases, with 12 bases of the junction left unmatched. The germline gives CDR1 SEHNR, CDR2 FQNEAQ (reference sequence). CDR3 nucleotide sequence: TGTGCCAGCAGCCCGGGGGACAGGCAAAGGGGAAAACTGTTTTTT. Protein: CASSPGDRQRGKLFF.

In this sample, this clone turned up once. J is TRBJ2-1 and V is TRBV19; D possibly corresponds to TRBD1 (5 bases). This CDR3 has 13 amino acids. Germline V gives CDR1 LNHDA, CDR2 SQIVND (reference sequence). Trimming removed 7 bases from V and 9 bases from J, with 16 bases in between. The CDR3 DNA sequence: TGTGCCAGTACTTCAACAGGAATGGGTGAGCAGTTCTTC. This encodes CASTSTGMGEQFF.

This sequence joins TRBV6-5 and TRBJ1-1; unclear D gene. Germline V lookup: CDR1 MNHEY, CDR2 SVGAGI. Deletions cut 10 bases from V and 3 bases from J, with 9 bases between. This CDR3 region has 11 residues. The CDR3 protein is CATTLYTEAFF. CDR3 coding DNA: TGTGCCACCACTTTGTACACTGAAGCTTTCTTT.

The chain employs TRBV6-1 and TRBJ2-3; 8 nucleotides match TRBD2. The trim removed 3 bases at V and 0 bases at J, leaving 5 bases unmatched. This CDR3 has 16 amino acids. Germline lookup yields CDR1 MNHNS and CDR2 SASEGT. DNA of the CDR3: TGTGCCAGCAGTGATTTTAGCGGGGCTAGCACAGATACGCAGTATTTT. Translation: CASSDFSGASTDTQYF.

V is TRBV12-3 or TRBV12-4 and J is TRBJ2-7; TRBD2 might be the D (5 bases). This CDR3 spans 13 amino acids. V was clipped by 5 bases and J by 0 bases, with 8 bases between them. CDR3 protein: CASSAGDSYEQYF. DNA for the CDR3: TGTGCCAGCAGTGCCGGGGACTCCTACGAGCAGTACTTC.

This chain joins TRBV15 and TRBJ2-2; D not certain. Germline CDR1 and CDR2: LNHNV and YYDKDF (reference sequence). This CDR3 is 15 amino acids long. The germline V and J ends were trimmed by 0 bases and 2 bases, with 7 bases remaining between them. The CDR3 is CATSRDTVNTGELFF. The CDR3 DNA sequence: TGTGCCACCAGCAGAGATACAGTAAACACCGGGGAGCTGTTTTTT.

The chain links TRBV15 to TRBJ1-2, with a weak D call TRBD1 (5 bases). This CDR3 has 13 residues. CDR1 is LNHNV, CDR2 YYDKDF, per germline (reference sequence). Trimming took off 0 bases at V and 8 bases at J, with 10 bases between the two ends. The CDR3 DNA reads TGTGCCACCAGCAGAGATTTGCAGGGCGGCTACACCTTC. Encoded protein: CATSRDLQGGYTF.

The J gene is TRBJ1-2, the V gene TRBV2; D perhaps matches TRBD1 (5 bases). This CDR3 region has 13 residues. Trimming cost V 7 bases and J 0 bases, with 9 bases left between them. Germline loops: CDR1 SNHLY, CDR2 FYNNEI. The CDR3 spells CASNRQTNYGYTF. The DNA of the CDR3 is TGTGCCAGCAACCGACAGACTAACTATGGCTACACCTTC.

The chain uses TRBV7-6 and TRBJ2-7; 9 bases line up with TRBD2. Per germline, CDR1 SGHVS and CDR2 FNYEAQ. J gave up 6 bases and V 5 bases, and 14 bases lay outside the gene matches. The CDR3 extends over 16 amino acids. CDR3 nucleotides: TGTGCCAGCAGCCAAAACCCTAGCGGGGAAGGCGGCGAGCAGTACTTC. This gives the protein CASSQNPSGEGGEQYF.

Only a few counts were recorded for this clone. The chain carries TRBV12-3 or TRBV12-4 and TRBJ1-2; TRBD1 might be the D (5 bases). Trimming took off 6 bases at V and 6 bases at J, with 14 bases between the two ends. CDR3 length: 13 residues. The CDR3 protein is CASSYGRGDGYTF. The CDR3 nucleotides are TGTGCCAGCAGCTACGGGAGAGGGGATGGCTACACCTTC.

The chain joins TRBV7-3 to TRBJ2-1, with D possibly being TRBD1 (6 bases). V was trimmed by 2 bases and J by 8 bases, leaving 13 bases between them. This CDR3 has 14 residues. CDR1 and CDR2 (germline): SGHTA, FQGTGA. The CDR3 region is CASSLGGQGYEQFF. The CDR3 coding sequence is TGTGCCAGCAGCTTAGGGGGCCAGGGCTATGAGCAGTTCTTC.

The V call is TRBV4-3, the J call TRBJ2-1; D unclear. The CDR3 runs to 14 residues. The V end lost 0 bases, the J end lost 8 bases, and 11 bases lay between the germline ends. Germline loops: CDR1 LGHNA, CDR2 YSLEER. CDR3 residues: CASSQDGSSHEQFF. In DNA form, the CDR3 reads TGCGCCAGCAGCCAAGATGGTAGTAGCCATGAGCAGTTCTTC.

For this clone: The junction differs from germline at one of its ends, possibly a read error. The gene calls are TRBV29-1 and TRBJ2-5; D call uncertain. The CDR3 is made up of 12 amino acids. CDR1 SQVTM and CDR2 ANQGSEA come from the germline V gene. CDR3 protein: CSVWHPGEAQYF. The CDR3 DNA is TGCAGCGTTTGGCACCCCGGAGAGGCCCAGTACTTC.

V and J are TRBV18 and TRBJ2-1; TRBD1 matches at 8 bases. V was clipped by 6 bases and J by 8 bases; unmatched bases: 3. Germline V gene data show CDR1 as KGHSH and CDR2 as LQKENI. The length of the CDR3 is 12 residues. The CDR3 is CASSPDRDEQFF. CDR3 sequence (DNA): TGTGCCAGCTCCCCGGACAGGGATGAGCAGTTCTTC.

V is TRBV19 and J is TRBJ2-1; TRBD2 aligns across 12 bases. J gave up 9 bases and V 5 bases, and 11 bases lay outside the gene matches. Germline V gives CDR1 LNHDA, CDR2 SQIVND (reference sequence). CDR3 length equals 16 residues. The CDR3 spells CASSPPGTSGYGEQFF. The CDR3 region has the DNA TGTGCCAGTAGTCCCCCCGGGACTAGCGGGTACGGTGAGCAGTTCTTC.

The chain is built from TRBV6-2 or TRBV6-3 and TRBJ2-1; TRBD2 matches 8 bases. CDR3 size: 16 residues. V shed 3 bases and J 1 base; nucleotides not matched to a gene: 5. Germline CDR1 MNHEY, CDR2 SVGEGT. CDR3 nucleotides: TGTGCCAGCAGTTATAATCTAGCGGGTTCCTACAATGAGCAGTTCTTC. This gives the protein CASSYNLAGSYNEQFF.

The chain employs TRBV18 and TRBJ1-2; 7 nucleotides agree with TRBD1. Germline lookup yields CDR1 KGHSH and CDR2 LQKENI. After removal of 3 bases from V and 8 bases from J, the junction contained 6 bases not matched to a gene. The CDR3 sequence is 13 residues long. CDR3 amino acids: CASSPRQGGGYTF. The CDR3 bases are TGTGCCAGCTCACCCCGACAGGGCGGCGGCTACACCTTC.

The V gene is TRBV5-1, the J gene TRBJ1-4; 9 bases line up with TRBD1. The V segment lost 0 bases and the J segment 8 bases; nucleotides outside the gene matches: 5. The CDR3 extends over 15 amino acids. Germline V gene sequence: CDR1 SGHRS, CDR2 YFSETQ. The CDR3 coding sequence is TGCGCCAGCAGCTTGGACGGGACAGGGTGGGAAAAACTGTTTTTT. This sequence encodes CASSLDGTGWEKLFF.

This rearrangement joins TRBV9 to TRBJ1-3, with 7 bases aligning to TRBD1. The junction had 7 bases not matched to a gene; V was cut back by 2 bases and J by 2 bases. This CDR3 is built from 16 residues. Germline V gene data show CDR1 as SGDLS and CDR2 as YYNGEE. CDR3 coding DNA: TGTGCCAGCAGCGTCAAGCAGGGGGGAACTGGAAACACCATATATTTT. Its protein is CASSVKQGGTGNTIYF.

This clone was recorded once. The chain uses TRBV4-3 and TRBJ2-7, with a weak D call TRBD1 (6 bases). This CDR3 comprises 15 residues. Trimming took off 1 base at V and 2 bases at J, with 12 bases between the two ends. The germline V gene encodes CDR1 LGHNA and CDR2 YSLEER. This chain's CDR3 is CASSQGARGTYEQYF. The CDR3 DNA is TGCGCCAGCAGCCAAGGCGCTAGGGGGACCTACGAGCAGTACTTC.

The J gene is TRBJ2-5, the V gene TRBV10-3; 8 nucleotides align to TRBD1. The V and J ends lost 6 bases and 4 bases, in that order; junction bases with no gene match: 13. CDR1 is ENHRY, CDR2 SYGVKD, per germline. This CDR3 contains 16 residues. CDR3 coding DNA: TGTGCCATCAGGTCGACCGGACAGGGTCGTCTAGAGACCCAGTACTTC. It codes for CAIRSTGQGRLETQYF.

Here the CDR3 DNA reads TGTGCCAGCAGACCAGACAGGTATCATGAGACCCAGTACTTC. Its protein is CASRPDRYHETQYF. The chain is built from TRBV28 and TRBJ2-5; maybe TRBD1 (6 bases). CDR3 size: 14 residues. Looked up from germline, CDR1 is MDHEN and CDR2 is SYDVKM. Deletions cut 6 bases from V and 5 bases from J, with 16 bases between.

The chain carries TRBV10-2 and TRBJ2-5, with TRBD2 matching 12 bases. Germline-derived CDR1 and CDR2 are WSHSY and SAAADI. The CDR3 is 14 amino acids. Germline trimming cut 5 bases from V and 4 bases from J; bases unmatched to any gene: 2. The CDR3 spells CASSPSGRAETQYF. CDR3 coding DNA: TGCGCCAGCAGTCCTAGCGGGAGGGCAGAGACCCAGTACTTC.

The V and J genes are TRBV10-3 and TRBJ1-2; D perhaps matches TRBD1 (6 bases). The V end was cut by 8 bases, the J end by 6 bases, with 19 bases between. The germline CDR1 and CDR2 sequences are ENHRY and SYGVKD. The CDR3 loop spans 14 amino acids. For the CDR3, the DNA is TGTGCCATCTCTTCCACCTGGGGGGGCGATGGCTACACCTTC. This encodes CAISSTWGGDGYTF.

This sequence joins TRBV30 and TRBJ2-3, with TRBD2 matching 11 bases. The germline V gene has CDR1 GTSNPN and CDR2 SVGIG (reference sequence). This CDR3 has 15 amino acids. The V gene end was trimmed by 5 bases and the J gene end by 2 bases; junction bases not matched to a gene: 6. In nucleotides, the CDR3 is TGTGCCTGGGTGTCTAGCGGGAGGCCCACAGATACGCAGTATTTT. Encoded protein: CAWVSSGRPTDTQYF.

The J gene is TRBJ2-7, the V gene TRBV28; D uncertain. The length of the CDR3 is 16 residues. Trimming shortened V by 6 bases and J by 2 bases, and 20 bases separated the two germline ends. Germline CDR1 MDHEN, CDR2 SYDVKM. The CDR3 DNA is TGTGCCAGCAGGGATCCCCCCTCATTCGGAGCCTACGAGCAGTACTTC. Translation gives CASRDPPSFGAYEQYF.

The chain recombines TRBV29-1 with TRBJ1-3, with D uncertain. Between the trimmed V and J ends, which lost 5 bases and 0 bases, there was a span of 8 bases. Germline loops: CDR1 SQVTM, CDR2 ANQGSEA. This CDR3 spans 13 amino acids. The CDR3 loop reads CSVLENSGNTIYF. CDR3 sequence (DNA): TGCAGCGTTTTAGAGAACTCTGGAAACACCATATATTTT.